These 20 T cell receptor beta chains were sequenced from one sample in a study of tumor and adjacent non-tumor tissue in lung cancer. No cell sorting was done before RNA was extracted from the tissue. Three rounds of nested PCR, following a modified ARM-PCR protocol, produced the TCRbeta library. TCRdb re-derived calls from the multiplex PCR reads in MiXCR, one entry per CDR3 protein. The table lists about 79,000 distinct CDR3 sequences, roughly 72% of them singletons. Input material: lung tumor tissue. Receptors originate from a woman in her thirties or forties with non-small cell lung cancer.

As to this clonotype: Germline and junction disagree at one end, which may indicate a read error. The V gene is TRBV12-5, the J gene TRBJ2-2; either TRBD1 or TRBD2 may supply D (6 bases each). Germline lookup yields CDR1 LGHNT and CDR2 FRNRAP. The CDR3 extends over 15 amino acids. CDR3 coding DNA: TGTGCTAGTGGTTTGGGGGGGGCGAGGACTGGGGGGCTGTTTTTT. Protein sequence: CASGLGGARTGGLFF.

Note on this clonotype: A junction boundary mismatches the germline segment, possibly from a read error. CDR3 residues: CASSLVGWRAQEIQYF. As DNA, the CDR3 is TGTGCCAGCAGCTTAGTTGGATGGAGGGCCCAAGAGATCCAGTACTTC. The chain is built from TRBV11-2 and TRBJ2-5; perhaps TRBD2 as D (6 bases). The CDR3 sequence is 16 residues long. Germline V gene sequence: CDR1 SGHAT, CDR2 FQNNGV.

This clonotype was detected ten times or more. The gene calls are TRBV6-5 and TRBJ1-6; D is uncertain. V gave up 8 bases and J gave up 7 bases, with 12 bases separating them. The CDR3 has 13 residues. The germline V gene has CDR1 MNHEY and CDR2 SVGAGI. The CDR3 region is CASFARWNSPLHF. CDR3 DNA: TGTGCCAGCTTCGCGAGGTGGAATTCACCCCTCCACTTT.

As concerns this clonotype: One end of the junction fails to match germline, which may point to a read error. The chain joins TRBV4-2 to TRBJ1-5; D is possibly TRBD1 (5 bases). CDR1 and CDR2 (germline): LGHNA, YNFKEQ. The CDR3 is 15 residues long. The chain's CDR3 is CASNQYGAGKQPQHF. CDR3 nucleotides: TGTGCCAGCAACCAATACGGGGCCGGCAAACAGCCCCAGCATTTT.

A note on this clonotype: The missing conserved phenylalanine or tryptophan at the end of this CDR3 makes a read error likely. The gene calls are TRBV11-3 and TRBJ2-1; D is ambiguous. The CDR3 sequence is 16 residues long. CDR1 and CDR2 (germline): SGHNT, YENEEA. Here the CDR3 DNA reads TGTGCCAGCAGCCCAGGACCTAGGAGCTCCTACATTGAGCAGTTCCTC. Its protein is CASSPGPRSSYIEQFL.

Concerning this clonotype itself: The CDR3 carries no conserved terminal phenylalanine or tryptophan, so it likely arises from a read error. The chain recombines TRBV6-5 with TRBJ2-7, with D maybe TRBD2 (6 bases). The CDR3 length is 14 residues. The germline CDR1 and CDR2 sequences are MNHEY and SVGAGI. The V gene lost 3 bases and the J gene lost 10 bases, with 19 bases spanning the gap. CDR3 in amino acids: CASSYGRNSGEQYL. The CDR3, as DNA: TGTGCCAGCAGTTATGGTCGGAATAGCGGCGAACAGTACCTC.

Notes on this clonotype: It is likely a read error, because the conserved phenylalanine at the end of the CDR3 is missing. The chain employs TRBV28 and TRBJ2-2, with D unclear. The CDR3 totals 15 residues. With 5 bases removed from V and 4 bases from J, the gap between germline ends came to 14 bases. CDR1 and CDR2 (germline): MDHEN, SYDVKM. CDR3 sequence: CASSLPRSLTGELFS. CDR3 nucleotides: TGTGCCAGCAGTCTCCCCCGTTCTCTCACCGGGGAGCTGTTTTCT.

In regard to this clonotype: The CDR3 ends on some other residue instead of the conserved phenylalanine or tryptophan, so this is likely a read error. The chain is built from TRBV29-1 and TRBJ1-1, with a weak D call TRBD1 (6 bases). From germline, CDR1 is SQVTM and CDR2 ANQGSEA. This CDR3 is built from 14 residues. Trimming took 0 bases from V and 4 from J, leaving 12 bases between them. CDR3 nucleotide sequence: TGCAGCGTTGAAGAGGGAGGACAGATCACTGAAGCTTTCATT. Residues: CSVEEGGQITEAFI.

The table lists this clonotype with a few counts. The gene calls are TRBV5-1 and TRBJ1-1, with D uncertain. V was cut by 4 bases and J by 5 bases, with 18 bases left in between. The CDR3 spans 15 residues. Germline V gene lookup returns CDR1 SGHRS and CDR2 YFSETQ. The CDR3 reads CASSGQLGSGTEAFF. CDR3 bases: TGCGCCAGCAGCGGTCAATTGGGGAGTGGAACTGAAGCTTTCTTT.

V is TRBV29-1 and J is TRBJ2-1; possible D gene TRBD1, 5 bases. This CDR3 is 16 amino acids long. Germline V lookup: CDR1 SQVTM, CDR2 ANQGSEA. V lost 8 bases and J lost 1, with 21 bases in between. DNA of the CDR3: TGCAGCATTGGGGCTCAGGGATTGGTGTCCTACAATGAGCAGTTCTTC. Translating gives CSIGAQGLVSYNEQFF.

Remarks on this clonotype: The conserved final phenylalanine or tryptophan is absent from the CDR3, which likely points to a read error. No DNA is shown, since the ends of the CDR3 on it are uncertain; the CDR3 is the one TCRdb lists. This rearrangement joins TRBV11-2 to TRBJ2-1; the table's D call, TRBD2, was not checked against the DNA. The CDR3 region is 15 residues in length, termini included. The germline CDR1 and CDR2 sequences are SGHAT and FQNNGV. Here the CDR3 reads CANSFASGLYNEHFY.

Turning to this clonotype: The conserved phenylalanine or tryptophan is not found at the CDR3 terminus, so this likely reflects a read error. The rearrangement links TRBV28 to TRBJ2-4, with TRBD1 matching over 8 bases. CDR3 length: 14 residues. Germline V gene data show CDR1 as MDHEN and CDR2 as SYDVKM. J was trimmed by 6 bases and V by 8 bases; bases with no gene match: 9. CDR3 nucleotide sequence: TGTGCCAGCGGCCCCAGGGGGCAGGGAAACATTCAGTACATC. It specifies CASGPRGQGNIQYI.

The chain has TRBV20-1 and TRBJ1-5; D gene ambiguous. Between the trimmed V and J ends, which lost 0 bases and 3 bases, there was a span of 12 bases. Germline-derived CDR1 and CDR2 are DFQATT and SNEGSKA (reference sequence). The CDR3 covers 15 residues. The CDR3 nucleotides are TGCAGTGCTAGAGATCCCGGCGGTAACAATCAGCCCCAGCATTTT. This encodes CSARDPGGNNQPQHF.

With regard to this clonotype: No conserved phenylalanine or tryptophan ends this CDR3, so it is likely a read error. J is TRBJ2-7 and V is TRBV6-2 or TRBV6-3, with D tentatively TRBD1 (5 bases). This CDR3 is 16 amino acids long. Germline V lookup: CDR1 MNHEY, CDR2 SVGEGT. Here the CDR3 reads CASNYSSGSMSGEQYY. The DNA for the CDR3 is TGTGCCAGCAATTACTCGTCAGGGTCTATGAGTGGCGAGCAGTACTAC.

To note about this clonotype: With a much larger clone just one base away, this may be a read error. The CDR3 nucleotides are TGCAGTGCTAGACGGACAGGGAGCTACGAGCTGTACTTC. Encoded protein: CSARRTGSYELYF. The J gene is TRBJ2-7, the V gene TRBV20-1; 8 bases are a match to TRBD1. This CDR3 spans 13 amino acids. Germline-derived CDR1 and CDR2 are DFQATT and SNEGSKA (reference sequence).

The CDR3 region has the DNA TGCAACGTACCGGGAGCGGGAACCCCCTACAATGAGCAGTTCTTC. It is translated as CNVPGAGTPYNEQFF. The V and J genes are TRBV29-1 and TRBJ2-1; 7 bases line up with TRBD2. The length of the CDR3 is 15 residues. Per germline, CDR1 SQVTM and CDR2 ANQGSEA.

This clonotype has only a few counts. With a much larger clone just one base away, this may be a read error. The CDR3 DNA reads TGTGCCAGCAGCCACTCAGGGGGCAATGAGCAGTTCTTC. Its translation is CASSHSGGNEQFF. The rearrangement uses TRBV7-8 and TRBJ2-1, with 7 bases aligning to TRBD1. The CDR3 has 13 residues. V lost 5 bases and J lost 6; bases outside the gene matches: 4. The germline V gene has CDR1 SGHVS and CDR2 FQNEAQ.

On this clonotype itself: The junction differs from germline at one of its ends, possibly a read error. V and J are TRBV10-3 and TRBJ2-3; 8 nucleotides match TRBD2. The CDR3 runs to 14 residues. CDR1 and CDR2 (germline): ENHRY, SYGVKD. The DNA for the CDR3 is TGCGCCATCGGACTTAGCGGGAACGTAGATACACAGTATTTT. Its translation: CAIGLSGNVDTQYF.

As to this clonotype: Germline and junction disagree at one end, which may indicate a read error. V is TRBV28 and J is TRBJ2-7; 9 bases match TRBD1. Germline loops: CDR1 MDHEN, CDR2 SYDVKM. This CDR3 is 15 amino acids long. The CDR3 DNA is TGCGCCAGCAGTAATAACAGGGGGCAAAAGGACGAGCACTACTTC. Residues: CASSNNRGQKDEHYF.

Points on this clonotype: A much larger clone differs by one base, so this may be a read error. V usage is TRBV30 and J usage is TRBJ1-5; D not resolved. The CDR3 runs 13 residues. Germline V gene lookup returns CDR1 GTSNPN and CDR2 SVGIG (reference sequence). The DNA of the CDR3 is TGTGTCTGGAGTGGAGCGGGGAATCAGCCCCAGCATTTT. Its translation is CVWSGAGNQPQHF.